This T cell receptor beta chain appears in the sequencing data of a study of a mutant IDH1 vaccine in newly diagnosed glioma. With respect to this clone: Its antigen is not identified.

This CDR3 has 18 amino acids. After removal of 0 bases from V and 4 bases from J, the junction contained 14 bases not matched to a gene. Germline CDR1 MNHEY, CDR2 SMNVEV (reference sequence). The time point was: week 23, last vaccination. Alongside topical imiquimod, each dose of vaccine comprised 300 ug of mutant IDH1 20-mer peptide. Assay: immunoSEQ multiplex PCR; the TCRdb copy retains only in-frame clones and omits some. This sample carries roughly 43,000 clones, less than 85% of them seen once, and the ten largest clones take over 2%. The chain has TRBV27 and TRBJ1-2, with 7 nucleotides matching TRBD1. The sequenced sample was PBMCs, obtained from a glioma patient whose treatment included an IDH1 peptide vaccine. The TCR sequence derives from a woman between 18 and 29 years old with glioma. Some clones in this sample may be carry-over from other donors' samples. The chain's CDR3 is CASSLSEKGGFPFYGYTF. The CDR3 DNA sequence: TGTGCCAGCAGTTTATCGGAGAAAGGGGGCTTTCCCTTCTATGGCTACACCTTC.